The T cell receptor beta chain under discussion was sequenced for a study of T cells after yellow fever vaccination. Across the study: For low cell numbers, libraries were made with SMART-Seq v4 Ultra Low Input.

TCRdb passed the 5' RACE reads through MiXCR, listing each CDR3 protein once. Of 600,000 to 750,000 distinct CDR3 sequences in the sample, roughly an eighth are singletons; the top ten hold about 15%. The CDR3 is made up of 14 amino acids. V was clipped by 6 bases and J by 2 bases, with 12 bases between them. Per the germline V gene, CDR1 is MDHEN and CDR2 is SYDVKM. This clonotype has a handful of counts. The rearrangement joins TRBV28 to TRBJ2-3, with unresolved D. The specimen was PBMCs, collected on the day of the yellow fever booster vaccination. The TCR originated in a man in his thirties or forties who received the YFV17D yellow fever vaccine. The CDR3 region has the DNA TGTGCCAGCAGCCCCGTAGGCAACACAGATACGCAGTATTTT. It specifies CASSPVGNTDTQYF. Together with reference TRBV28 and TRBJ2-3, the CDR3 gives the full variable domain: DVKVTQSSRYLVKRTGEKVFLECVQDMDHENMFWYRQDPGLGLRLIYFSYDVKMKEKGDIPEGYSVSREKKERFSLILESASTNQTSMYLCASSPVGNTDTQYFGPGTRLTVL.